The following is a T cell receptor (beta chain) sequence with its context. Its antigen is unknown. The CDR3 totals 12 residues. The V end lost 3 bases, the J end lost 5 bases, and 6 bases lay between the germline ends. Caucasian individuals from Russia who were healthy and aged about 6 to 100 acted as donors. The record originates from a study of blood T cells in healthy people across ages. Study conclusions and caveats: No one knew whether donors had CMV, which possibly confounded expanded clonotype changes. TCR beta diversity tracked closely with naive T cell percentage.

Combining a sample-barcoded 5' primer with a J-beta primer mix, a second PCR ran for about 6 to 12 cycles. Via MiXCR, TCRdb re-called the 5' RACE reads, giving one row per CDR3 protein. Of about 680,000 distinct CDR3 sequences in the sample, roughly 50% were seen once. V usage is TRBV12-3 or TRBV12-4 and J usage is TRBJ2-3; D uncertain. The sequencing sample was made of blood. This TCR was sampled from an older woman in good health. CDR3 sequence reads: CASSFIGDTQYF. In nucleotides, the CDR3 is TGTGCCAGCAGTTTCATTGGAGATACGCAGTATTTT.